A selection of T cell receptor beta chains follows, all from one sample in a study of cytomegalovirus exposure and HLA in healthy donors. Generated by immunoSEQ multiplex PCR, the TCRdb table keeps only in-frame clones and is missing some. The table includes about 160,000 clones, roughly 79% detected once. The sample comprised PBMCs. The receptors come from a male donor in good health and CMV-seropositive. Both conserved end residues are part of each CDR3. A D gene is named only where the DNA matches it firmly. A clone size is listed for some rows: how often the clone was seen (once, few, many), or a class if it is expanded.

j_call,clone_size,v_call,d_call,cdr3_aa,cdr3_nt
TRBJ2-7,-,TRBV7-9,TRBD2,CASSSTSGEHYEQYF,TGTGCCAGCAGCAGCACTAGCGGGGAACACTACGAGCAGTACTTC
TRBJ2-3,-,TRBV10-3,-,CAISELARTDTQYF,TGTGCCATCAGTGAACTAGCCCGCACAGATACGCAGTATTTT
TRBJ2-7,-,TRBV2,-,CASSLGLFYEQYF,TGTGCCAGCAGCCTCGGACTCTTCTACGAGCAGTACTTC
TRBJ2-7,once,TRBV9,-,CASSVGTGYSYEQYF,TGTGCCAGCAGCGTAGGAACAGGTTACTCCTACGAGCAGTACTTC
TRBJ1-5,-,TRBV6-5,TRBD1,CASSRDRGGNQPQHF,TGTGCCAGCAGCCGAGACAGGGGAGGCAATCAGCCCCAGCATTTT
TRBJ2-2,-,TRBV7-8,-,CASRGERDTGELFF,TGTGCCAGCAGGGGGGAGCGGGACACCGGGGAGCTGTTTTTT
TRBJ2-5,-,TRBV5-4,-,CASSLKPGQETQYF,TGTGCCAGCAGCCTGAAGCCGGGGCAAGAGACCCAGTACTTC
TRBJ2-6,-,TRBV19,-,CASSSQTGANVLTF,TGTGCCAGTAGTTCCCAGACTGGGGCCAACGTCCTGACTTTC
TRBJ2-7,-,TRBV5-4,-,CASSFGGAHEQYF,TGTGCCAGCAGCTTCGGCGGGGCCCACGAGCAGTACTTC
TRBJ1-1,few,TRBV29-1,-,CSVFPNVDITEAFF,TGCAGCGTTTTCCCCAACGTAGATATCACTGAAGCTTTCTTT
TRBJ2-5,-,TRBV27,-,CASSFSGGLKETQYF,TGTGCCAGCAGTTTTTCGGGGGGCCTCAAAGAGACCCAGTACTTC
TRBJ2-1,-,TRBV7-3,TRBD2,CASSRLAGGHEQFF,TGTGCCAGCAGCCGACTAGCGGGGGGCCATGAGCAGTTCTTC
TRBJ2-1,-,TRBV4-3,-,CASSLQKDYINEQFF,TGCGCCAGCAGCCTCCAAAAGGACTATATCAATGAGCAGTTCTTC
TRBJ1-1,-,TRBV5-1,TRBD1,CASSSTQGTEAFF,TGCGCCAGCAGCTCCACACAGGGGACTGAAGCTTTCTTT
TRBJ1-1,few,TRBV5-1,-,CASSRREGTEAFF,TGCGCCAGCAGCCGCAGGGAAGGGACTGAAGCTTTCTTT
TRBJ2-5,-,TRBV5-1,TRBD2,CASFLGTSGGAGTETQYF,TGCGCCAGCTTCCTGGGGACTAGCGGGGGGGCCGGGACAGAGACCCAGTACTTC
TRBJ1-6,-,TRBV6-5,TRBD1,CASSRQGKYSPLHF,TGTGCCAGCAGTCGACAGGGGAAGTATTCACCCCTCCACTTT
TRBJ1-5,-,TRBV10-3,-,CATSLGAGNQPQHF,TGTGCCACCAGTCTAGGAGCAGGCAATCAGCCCCAGCATTTT
TRBJ2-7,once,TRBV28,-,CASRRSGDYEQYF,TGTGCCAGCAGACGGTCCGGTGACTACGAGCAGTACTTC
TRBJ2-1,-,TRBV4-1,-,CASSPRGSYNEQFF,TGCGCCAGCAGCCCCCGGGGTAGCTACAATGAGCAGTTCTTC
TRBJ1-1,-,TRBV9,-,CASSGPGTEAFF,TGTGCCAGCAGCGGTCCGGGGACTGAAGCTTTCTTT
TRBJ2-3,-,TRBV4-1,TRBD2,CASSQDSLRGVQDTQYF,TGCGCCAGCAGCCAAGATTCGCTTCGGGGGGTCCAGGATACGCAGTATTTT
TRBJ1-3,few,TRBV4-2,TRBD1,CASSRDFRDRGHTIYF,TGTGCCAGCAGCCGAGACTTCCGGGACAGGGGTCACACCATATATTTT
TRBJ2-2,-,TRBV5-1,-,CASSLADSLTGELFF,TGCGCCAGCAGCTTGGCGGACAGTTTGACCGGGGAGCTGTTTTTT
TRBJ2-7,-,TRBV25-1,-,CASSESSYEQYF,TGTGCCAGCAGTGAATCGAGCTACGAGCAGTACTTC
TRBJ2-1,-,TRBV28,TRBD1,CASSPDRGKWEQFF,TGTGCCAGCAGTCCGGACAGGGGAAAATGGGAGCAGTTCTTC
TRBJ1-5,-,TRBV7-8,-,CASSTSSSNQPQHF,TGTGCCAGCAGCACCTCTAGTAGCAATCAGCCCCAGCATTTT
TRBJ2-1,-,TRBV7-9,TRBD2,CASTVYSGGPSSYNEQFF,TGTGCCAGCACCGTATACAGCGGGGGTCCTAGCTCCTACAATGAGCAGTTCTTC
TRBJ1-4,-,TRBV19,-,CASSMNVQGGRKKLFF,TGTGCCAGTAGTATGAACGTGCAGGGAGGTAGGAAAAAACTGTTTTTT
TRBJ2-7,-,TRBV27,TRBD1,CASSWDRWGEQYF,TGTGCCAGCAGTTGGGACAGGTGGGGGGAGCAGTACTTC
TRBJ1-2,-,TRBV19,TRBD1,CASSPGGGFYGYTF,TGTGCCAGTAGTCCAGGGGGCGGCTTCTATGGCTACACCTTC
TRBJ1-1,-,TRBV4-3,TRBD1,CASSQVGTGATEAFF,TGCGCCAGCAGCCAAGTGGGGACAGGGGCAACTGAAGCTTTCTTT
TRBJ1-1,-,TRBV19,TRBD1,CASSLGQGVRRHMNTEAFF,TGTGCCAGTAGTCTGGGACAGGGAGTTAGGAGACACATGAACACTGAAGCTTTCTTT
TRBJ2-7,-,TRBV5-1,-,CASSSGPGRYFYEQYF,TGCGCCAGCAGCTCGGGTCCAGGGCGGTATTTTTACGAGCAGTACTTC
TRBJ1-2,few,TRBV6-5,-,CASSYQRLTYYGYTF,TGTGCCAGCAGTTACCAAAGACTGACGTACTATGGCTACACCTTC